Presented here are 27 T cell receptor beta chains from one specimen sequenced in a study of cytomegalovirus exposure and HLA in healthy donors. It was with 60 Vbeta and 13 Jbeta primers that the PCR ran. Using immunoSEQ multiplex PCR, the repertoire was profiled, and TCRdb retains in-frame clones only, with some absent. The sample includes 150,000 or so clones, over 60% of them seen just once. Sequenced material: PBMCs. The origin of the receptors is a female donor in good health and CMV-seronegative.

The chain has TRBV28 and TRBJ2-7, with D possibly TRBD1 on 6 matching bases. The germline V and J ends were trimmed by 5 bases and 3 bases, with 17 bases remaining between them. This CDR3 is built from 15 residues. The germline gives CDR1 MDHEN, CDR2 SYDVKM. In DNA, the CDR3 is TGTGCCAGCAGTCCCTGGTCCCAGGGGAGCTACGAGCAGTACTTC. Amino acid sequence: CASSPWSQGSYEQYF.

There are a few counts of this clone. The rearrangement uses TRBV30 and TRBJ2-7, with a weak D call TRBD2 (6 bases). There are 12 residues in the CDR3. Per germline, CDR1 GTSNPN and CDR2 SVGIG (reference sequence). V shed 3 bases and J shed 6 bases, with 12 bases lying between them. Here the CDR3 DNA reads TGTGCCTGGAGCCCGGGAGCCCTCGAGCAGTACTTC. It codes for CAWSPGALEQYF.

The chain uses TRBV4-1 and TRBJ2-5, with 8 nucleotides matching TRBD1. The J call may be in error: the DNA end matches TRBJ2-7 better. CDR3 length: 14 residues. Germline CDR1 MGHRA, CDR2 YSYEKL. This CDR3 reads CASSQEDRAYEQYF. DNA for the CDR3: TGCGCCAGCAGCCAAGAGGACAGGGCGTACGAGCAGTACTTC.

This clone has just a few counts. This chain links TRBV11-2 with TRBJ2-7; 9 bases line up with TRBD2. Germline values: CDR1 SGHAT, CDR2 FQNNGV. This CDR3 region has 17 residues. V shed 2 bases, J shed 0 bases, and the junction held 8 bases outside the gene matches. The DNA for the CDR3 is TGTGCCAGCAGCTTAATCGCCCAACTAGCGGGCTCCTACGAGCAGTACTTC. It codes for CASSLIAQLAGSYEQYF. Full variable domain (outside the CDR3, taken from reference TRBV11-2 and TRBJ2-7): EAGVAQSPRYKIIEKRQSVAFWCNPISGHATLYWYQQILGQGPKLLIQFQNNGVVDDSQLPKDRFSAERLKGVDSTLKIQPAKLEDSAVYLCASSLIAQLAGSYEQYFGPGTRLTVT.

This clone was found a few times. The chain couples TRBV7-2 to TRBJ2-1; TRBD2 is a possible D gene (6 bases). This CDR3 comprises 16 residues. V was clipped by 1 base and J by 0 bases, with 10 bases between them. Germline CDR1 reads SGHTA; CDR2 reads FQGNSA. This chain's CDR3 is CASSLVRGRSYNEQFF. Written as DNA, the CDR3 is TGTGCCAGCAGCTTAGTGCGGGGCCGCTCCTACAATGAGCAGTTCTTC.

The chain carries TRBV4-3 and TRBJ1-6; weak D call: TRBD1 (5 bases). Germline V gives CDR1 LGHNA, CDR2 YSLEER. The CDR3 is made up of 15 amino acids. V was clipped by 0 bases and J by 10 bases, with 13 bases between them. The CDR3 coding sequence is TGCGCCAGCAGCCAAGACCAGGGTCTGATGTCACCCCTCCACTTT. Amino acid sequence: CASSQDQGLMSPLHF.

The chain uses TRBV19 and TRBJ2-3, with 10 positions matching TRBD2. The CDR3 contains 15 residues. Per the germline V gene, CDR1 is LNHDA and CDR2 is SQIVND (reference sequence). The V segment lost 7 bases and the J segment 1 base; nucleotides outside the gene matches: 5. CDR3 DNA sequence: TGTGCCAGTACCATCGGGACTAGCGGCACAGATACGCAGTATTTT. Translating it yields CASTIGTSGTDTQYF.

V is TRBV4-2 and J is TRBJ2-5, with D perhaps matching TRBD2 (5 bases). Trimming took 3 bases from V and 4 from J, leaving 18 bases between them. Germline V CDR1 and CDR2: LGHNA, YNFKEQ. This CDR3 spans 16 amino acids. As DNA, the CDR3 is TGTGCCAGCAGCCAGACACAGATGAGGGTAGGAGAGACCCAGTACTTC. Translation gives CASSQTQMRVGETQYF.

The V call is TRBV4-1, the J call TRBJ2-1; 7 positions match TRBD2. Germline CDR1 MGHRA, CDR2 YSYEKL. V shed 7 bases, J shed 7 bases, and the junction held 10 bases outside the gene matches. This CDR3 contains 14 residues. CDR3 amino acids: CASTRGLSGNEQFF. The DNA of the CDR3 is TGCGCCAGCACCCGAGGCCTTAGCGGGAATGAGCAGTTCTTC.

The rearrangement uses TRBV7-8 and TRBJ2-3; 8 bases line up with TRBD1. The CDR3 consists of 14 residues. From germline, CDR1 is SGHVS and CDR2 FQNEAQ. Trimming took 3 bases from V and 6 from J; bases not matched to a gene: 5. The CDR3 spells CASSFDRGRDTQYF. CDR3 bases: TGTGCCAGCAGCTTTGACAGGGGTAGGGATACGCAGTATTTT.

V gene TRBV21-1 combines with J gene TRBJ2-5; the listed D gene, TRBD2, was not tested against the DNA. TRBV21-1 is a pseudogene. This CDR3 has 20 residues. CDR3 coding DNA: TGTGCCAGCAGCAAAGTGGGGCGGGCTAGCGGGACCGTCCCTCTCGGGACCCAGTACTTC. Encoded protein: CASSKVGRASGTVPLGTQYF.

CDR3 bases: TGCGCCAGCAGGGTTCTTAGCGGGAAGTTAAGAGAGACCCAGTACTTC. Translation gives CASRVLSGKLRETQYF. The chain uses TRBV5-1 and TRBJ2-5; 8 nucleotides agree with TRBD2. V shed 5 bases, J shed 4 bases, and the junction held 13 bases outside the gene matches. The length of the CDR3 is 16 residues. The germline V gene encodes CDR1 SGHRS and CDR2 YFSETQ.

The chain combines TRBV7-9 with TRBJ2-7; D not resolved. Germline V gene sequence: CDR1 SEHNR, CDR2 FQNEAQ (reference sequence). V lost 4 bases and J 5 bases, leaving 12 bases between the germline ends. The CDR3 sequence is 13 residues long. CDR3 in amino acids: CASSSTTVHEQYF. CDR3 coding DNA: TGTGCCAGCAGCTCTACCACGGTTCACGAGCAGTACTTC.

The chain uses TRBV6-6 and TRBJ2-5; the match to TRBD2 covers 7 bases. The CDR3 covers 13 residues. The germline V gene encodes CDR1 MNHNY and CDR2 SVGAGI (reference sequence). V shed 5 bases and J 6 bases; nucleotides not matched to a gene: 6. The CDR3 is CASSRGGGKTQYF. In DNA, the CDR3 is TGTGCCAGCAGTCGCGGGGGTGGGAAGACCCAGTACTTC.

The chain has TRBV19 and TRBJ2-7; a possible D gene is TRBD2 (5 bases). Germline CDR1 and CDR2: LNHDA and SQIVND (reference sequence). Trimming left V 4 bases short and J 6 bases short, with 22 bases between. This CDR3 has 16 residues. The CDR3 DNA is TGTGCCAGTAGTAGCTTCGGAGGCGCGTTGGCTATCGAGCAGTACTTC. Encoded protein: CASSSFGGALAIEQYF.

The chain has TRBV5-1 and TRBJ2-1, with 11 bases aligning to TRBD2. The germline V gene encodes CDR1 SGHRS and CDR2 YFSETQ. Trimming cost V 4 bases and J 3 bases; bases outside gene matches: 3. The CDR3 covers 15 residues. CDR3 protein: CASSTLAGDYNEQFF. Written as DNA, the CDR3 is TGCGCCAGCAGCACACTAGCGGGGGACTACAATGAGCAGTTCTTC.

The J gene is TRBJ1-6, the V gene TRBV5-1; 7 bases line up with TRBD1. V gave up 0 bases and J gave up 8 bases; unmatched junction bases: 5. Looked up from germline, CDR1 is SGHRS and CDR2 is YFSETQ. The CDR3 has 15 residues. The CDR3 nucleotides are TGCGCCAGCAGCTTGGGCAGGGGGAGGCATTCACCCCTCCACTTT. Protein sequence: CASSLGRGRHSPLHF.

J is TRBJ2-3 and V is TRBV10-1; a weak D match, TRBD1 (5 bases). Trimming left V 11 bases short and J 4 bases short, with 10 bases between. From germline, CDR1 is WNHNN and CDR2 SYGVQD (reference sequence). The CDR3 covers 11 residues. CDR3 sequence: CAVLRADTQYF. CDR3 in DNA: TGCGCCGTCCTCAGGGCAGATACGCAGTATTTT.

Remarks on this clone: Sequence at one end of the junction differs from germline and may be a read error. The chain couples TRBV9 to TRBJ2-6, with D possibly TRBD1 on 5 matching bases. Germline V lookup: CDR1 SGDLS, CDR2 YYNGEE. CDR3 size: 15 residues. The CDR3 spells CASSVVGAGANGLTF. The DNA of the CDR3 is TGTGCCAGCAGCGTAGTAGGGGCTGGGGCCAACGGCCTGACTTTC.

CDR3 sequence (DNA): TGTGCCAGCAGCCGGGGGACTAGCGGGGGGAGCACAGATACGCAGTATTTT. Translation: CASSRGTSGGSTDTQYF. V gene TRBV5-4 combines with J gene TRBJ2-3; 15 bases fit TRBD2. V dropped 4 bases and J dropped 0; count of bases not matched to a gene: 3. In germline, CDR1 is SGHNT, CDR2 YYREEE (reference sequence). This CDR3 has 17 amino acids.

A remark on this clone: A read error may account for a junction end that differs from germline. This chain connects TRBV7-7 to TRBJ2-5, with 7 bases matching TRBD1. The CDR3 loop spans 13 amino acids. The germline CDR1 and CDR2 sequences are SSHAT and FNYEAQ (reference sequence). The CDR3 here is CASSLGQWETQYF. For the CDR3, the DNA is TGTGCTAGCAGCCTGGGACAGTGGGAGACCCAGTACTTC.

V and J are TRBV7-9 and TRBJ1-4; D is ambiguous. In germline, CDR1 is SEHNR, CDR2 FQNEAQ (reference sequence). V was shortened by 2 bases and J by 0 bases, with 10 bases between the two germline ends. The CDR3 spans 16 residues. The CDR3, as DNA: TGTGCCAGCAGCTTACTGGGGAGGACAACTAATGAAAAACTGTTTTTT. This translates into CASSLLGRTTNEKLFF.

The rearrangement joins TRBV11-2 to TRBJ1-1, with D perhaps matching TRBD1 (6 bases). The CDR3 loop spans 17 amino acids. The germline V gene encodes CDR1 SGHAT and CDR2 FQNNGV. V lost 1 base, J lost 1 base, and 16 bases lay in between. This chain's CDR3 is CASSLAAAGAQNTEAFF. DNA of the CDR3: TGTGCCAGCAGCTTAGCAGCGGCAGGGGCCCAGAACACTGAAGCTTTCTTT.

This rearrangement joins TRBV7-9 to TRBJ2-1, with 11 bases that match TRBD2. Germline V lookup: CDR1 SEHNR, CDR2 FQNEAQ (reference sequence). The CDR3 consists of 18 residues. The J segment lost 5 bases and the V segment lost 5 bases, leaving 14 bases of the junction unmatched. The CDR3 region is CASSKRNPTSGTDNEQFF. The DNA for the CDR3 is TGTGCCAGCAGCAAAAGAAACCCGACTAGCGGGACCGACAATGAGCAGTTCTTC.

The gene calls are TRBV10-1 and TRBJ1-6; perhaps TRBD1 as D (5 bases). From germline, CDR1 is WNHNN and CDR2 SYGVQD (reference sequence). Trimming left V 7 bases short and J 7 bases short, with 17 bases between. The CDR3 consists of 15 residues. The CDR3 spells CASKETARTNSPLHF. In DNA form, the CDR3 reads TGCGCCAGCAAGGAGACAGCGCGAACCAATTCACCCCTCCACTTT.

The chain joins TRBV6-1 to TRBJ2-5; no clear D. The V gene lost 7 bases and the J gene lost 4 bases, with 4 bases spanning the gap. Germline CDR1 is MNHNS and CDR2 is SASEGT. The CDR3 extends over 10 amino acids. The CDR3, as DNA: TGTGCCAGCAAGCTAGAGACCCAGTACTTC. Its translation is CASKLETQYF.

This chain connects TRBV5-4 to TRBJ2-1; TRBD2 matches at 7 bases. This CDR3 has 13 amino acids. CDR1 SGHNT and CDR2 YYREEE come from the germline V gene (reference sequence). J was trimmed by 12 bases and V by 3 bases; bases with no gene match: 9. CDR3 amino acids: CASSYGAGEGQFF. The CDR3 DNA is TGTGCCAGCAGCTACGGGGCGGGGGAGGGGCAGTTCTTC.